This T cell receptor beta chain was profiled in a study of control samples from healthy donors and cancer patients. The V end lost 5 bases, the J end lost 2 bases, and 10 bases lay between the germline ends. This CDR3 has 14 amino acids. Germline V CDR1 and CDR2: MNHEY, SVGEGT. Profiling relied on immunoSEQ multiplex PCR, and the TCRdb table lists in-frame clones only, not all of them. Among roughly 63,000 clones listed, more than 85% were seen once. The J gene is TRBJ1-5, the V gene TRBV6-2 or TRBV6-3, with D unclear. The source material was PBMCs. The sequence derives from a man aged 40-50 years with colorectal cancer. The CDR3 region has the DNA TGTGCCAGCAGTCAAGGGTTGGGCAATCAGCCCCAGCATTTT. This encodes CASSQGLGNQPQHF.